Many counts were recorded for the clone carrying this T cell receptor (beta chain). This specimen comes from a study of T cells in Graves' hyperthyroidism and ophthalmopathy. Whole-study context: Peripheral blood samples were taken at initial diagnosis, prior to any treatment.

Amplification of TCR beta CDR3 regions used RNA as the template. TCR CDR3 underwent first-round RT-PCR with the HTBI primer set. TCRdb itself ran the multiplex PCR reads through MiXCR, one entry per CDR3 protein. The sample lists roughly 100,000 distinct CDR3 sequences; approximately 48% were seen once. Germline V gene sequence: CDR1 DFQATT, CDR2 SNEGSKA (reference sequence). CDR3 length equals 15 residues. Trimming stripped 0 bases from V and 0 bases from J, with 10 bases between. Uncontrolled infection, other autoimmune disease, pregnancy or lactation disqualified patients from enrolment. This sequence joins TRBV20-1 and TRBJ2-3; D is uncertain. This TCR came from a man aged 35-49 years with Graves' hyperthyroidism. Sample: blood. CDR3 coding DNA: TGCAGTGCTAGAGATCTGGATACTAGCACAGATACGCAGTATTTT. It codes for CSARDLDTSTDTQYF.